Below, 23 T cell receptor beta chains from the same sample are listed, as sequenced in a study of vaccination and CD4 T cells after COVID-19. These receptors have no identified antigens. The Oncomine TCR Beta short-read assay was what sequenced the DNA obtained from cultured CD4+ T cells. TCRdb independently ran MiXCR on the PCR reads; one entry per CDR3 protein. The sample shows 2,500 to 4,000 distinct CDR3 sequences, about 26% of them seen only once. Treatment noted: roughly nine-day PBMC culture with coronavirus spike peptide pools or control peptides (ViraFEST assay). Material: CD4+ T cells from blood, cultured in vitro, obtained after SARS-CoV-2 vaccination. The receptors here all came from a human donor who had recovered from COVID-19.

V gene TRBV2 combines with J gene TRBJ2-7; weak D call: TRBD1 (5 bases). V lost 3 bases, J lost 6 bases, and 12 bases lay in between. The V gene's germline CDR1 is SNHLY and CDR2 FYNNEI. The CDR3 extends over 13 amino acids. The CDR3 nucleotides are TGTGCCAGCAGTGACCCGACAGCTTTCGAGCAGTACTTC. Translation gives CASSDPTAFEQYF.

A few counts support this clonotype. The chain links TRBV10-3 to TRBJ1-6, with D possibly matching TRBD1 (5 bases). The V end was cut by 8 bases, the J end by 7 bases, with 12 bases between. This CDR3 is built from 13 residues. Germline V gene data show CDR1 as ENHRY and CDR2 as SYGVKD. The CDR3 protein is CAIVADRNSPLHF. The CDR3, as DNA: TGTGCCATCGTTGCTGACAGAAATTCACCCCTCCACTTT.

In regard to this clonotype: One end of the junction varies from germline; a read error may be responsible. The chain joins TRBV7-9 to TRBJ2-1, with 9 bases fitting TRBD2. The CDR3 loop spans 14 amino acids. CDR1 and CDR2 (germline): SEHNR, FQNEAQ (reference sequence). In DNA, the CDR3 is TGTACCAGCACCGAAAGCGGGGGGCACAATGAGCAGTTCTTC. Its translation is CTSTESGGHNEQFF.

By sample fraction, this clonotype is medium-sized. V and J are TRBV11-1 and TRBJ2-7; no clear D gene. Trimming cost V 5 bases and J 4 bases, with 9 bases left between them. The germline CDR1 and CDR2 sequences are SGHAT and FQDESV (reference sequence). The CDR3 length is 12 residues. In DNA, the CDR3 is TGTGCCAGCAGCCCGAGAGCTTACGAGCAGTACTTC. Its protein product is CASSPRAYEQYF.

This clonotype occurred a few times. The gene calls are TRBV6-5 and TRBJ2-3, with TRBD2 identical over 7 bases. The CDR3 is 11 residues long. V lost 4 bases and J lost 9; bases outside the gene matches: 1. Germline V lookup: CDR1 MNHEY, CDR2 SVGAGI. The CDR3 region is CASSWGGTQYF. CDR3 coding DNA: TGTGCCAGCAGTTGGGGGGGAACGCAGTATTTT.

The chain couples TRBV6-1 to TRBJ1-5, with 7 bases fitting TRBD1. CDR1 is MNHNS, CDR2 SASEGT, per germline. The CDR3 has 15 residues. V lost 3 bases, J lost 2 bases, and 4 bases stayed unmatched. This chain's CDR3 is CASSEQGGGNQPQHF. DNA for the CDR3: TGTGCCAGCAGTGAGCAGGGGGGGGGCAATCAGCCCCAGCATTTT.

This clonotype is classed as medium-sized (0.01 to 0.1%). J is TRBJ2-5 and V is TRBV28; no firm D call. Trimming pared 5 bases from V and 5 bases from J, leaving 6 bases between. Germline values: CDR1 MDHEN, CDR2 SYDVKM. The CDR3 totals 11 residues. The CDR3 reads CASSPRETQYF. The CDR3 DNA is TGTGCCAGCAGTCCGCGGGAGACCCAGTACTTC.

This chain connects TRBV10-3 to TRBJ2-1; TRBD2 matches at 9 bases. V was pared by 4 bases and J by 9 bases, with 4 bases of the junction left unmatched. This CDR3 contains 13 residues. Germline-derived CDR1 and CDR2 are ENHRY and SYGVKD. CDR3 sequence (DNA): TGTGCCATCAGTGGGACTAGCGAAAGTGAGCAGTTCTTC. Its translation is CAISGTSESEQFF.

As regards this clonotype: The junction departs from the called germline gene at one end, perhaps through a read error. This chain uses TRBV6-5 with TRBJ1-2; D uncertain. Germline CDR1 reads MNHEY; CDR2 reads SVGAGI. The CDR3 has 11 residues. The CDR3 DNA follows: TGTGCCAGCACTTACAGCGGCCACTACACCTTC. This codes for CASTYSGHYTF.

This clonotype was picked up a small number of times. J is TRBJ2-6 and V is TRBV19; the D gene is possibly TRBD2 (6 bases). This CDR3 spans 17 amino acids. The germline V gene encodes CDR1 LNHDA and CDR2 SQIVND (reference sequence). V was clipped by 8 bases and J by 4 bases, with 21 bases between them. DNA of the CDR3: TGTGCCAGTTCACGGCACGGGCGGGGCGCAGGGGCCAACGTCCTGACTTTC. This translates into CASSRHGRGAGANVLTF.

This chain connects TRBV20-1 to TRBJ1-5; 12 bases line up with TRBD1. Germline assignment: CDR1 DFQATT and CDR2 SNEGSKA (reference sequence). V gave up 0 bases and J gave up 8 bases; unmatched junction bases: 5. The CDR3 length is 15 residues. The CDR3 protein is CSARDTGQGAEPQHF. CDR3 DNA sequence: TGCAGTGCTAGAGATACGGGACAGGGGGCTGAGCCCCAGCATTTT.

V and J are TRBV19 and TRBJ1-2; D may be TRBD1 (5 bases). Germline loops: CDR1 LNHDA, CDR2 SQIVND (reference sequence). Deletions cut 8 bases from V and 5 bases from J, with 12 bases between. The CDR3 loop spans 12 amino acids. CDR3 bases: TGTGCCAGTGGAAGGGGATGGTATGGCTACACCTTC. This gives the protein CASGRGWYGYTF.

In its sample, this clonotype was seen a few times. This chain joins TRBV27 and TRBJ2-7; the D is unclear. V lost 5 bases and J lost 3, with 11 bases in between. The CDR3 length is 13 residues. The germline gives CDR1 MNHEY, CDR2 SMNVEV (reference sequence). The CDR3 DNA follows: TGTGCCAGCAGTAGAGAGCCGGTCTACGAGCAGTACTTC. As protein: CASSREPVYEQYF.

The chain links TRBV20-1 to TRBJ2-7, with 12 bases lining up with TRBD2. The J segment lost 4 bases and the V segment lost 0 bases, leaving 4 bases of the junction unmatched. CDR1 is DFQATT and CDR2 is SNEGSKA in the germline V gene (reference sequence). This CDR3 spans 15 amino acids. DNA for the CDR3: TGCAGTGCTAGAGACCCTAGCGGGGGGGCGTACGAGCAGTACTTC. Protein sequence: CSARDPSGGAYEQYF.

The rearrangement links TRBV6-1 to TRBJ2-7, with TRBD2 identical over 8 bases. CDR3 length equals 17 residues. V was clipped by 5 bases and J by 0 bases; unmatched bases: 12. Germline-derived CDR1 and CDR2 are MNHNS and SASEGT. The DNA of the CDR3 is TGTGCCAGCAGTACCCACGGGCGGGGGGCTTTCTCCTACGAGCAGTACTTC. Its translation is CASSTHGRGAFSYEQYF.

The DNA for the CDR3 is TGTGCCATCGGGCTACAGGGCACAGATACGCAGTATTTT. As protein: CAIGLQGTDTQYF. The chain has TRBV10-3 and TRBJ2-3; tentative D call: TRBD1 (5 bases). CDR1 and CDR2 from the germline V gene are ENHRY and SYGVKD. Trimming pared 8 bases from V and 1 base from J, leaving 10 bases between. The CDR3 has 13 residues.

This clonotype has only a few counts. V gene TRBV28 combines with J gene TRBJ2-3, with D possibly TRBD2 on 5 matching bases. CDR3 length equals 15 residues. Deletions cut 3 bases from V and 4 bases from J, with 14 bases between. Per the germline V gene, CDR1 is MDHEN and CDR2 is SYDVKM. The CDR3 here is CASSFAGGRADTQYF. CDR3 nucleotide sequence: TGTGCCAGCAGTTTTGCCGGAGGACGAGCAGATACGCAGTATTTT.

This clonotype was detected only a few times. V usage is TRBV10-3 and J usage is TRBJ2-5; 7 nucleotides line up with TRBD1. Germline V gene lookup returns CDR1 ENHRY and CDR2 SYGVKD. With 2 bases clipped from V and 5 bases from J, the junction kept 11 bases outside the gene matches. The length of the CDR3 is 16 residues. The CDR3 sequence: CAISEGGQLGIETQYF. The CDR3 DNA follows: TGTGCCATCAGTGAGGGGGGACAGTTAGGAATTGAGACCCAGTACTTC.

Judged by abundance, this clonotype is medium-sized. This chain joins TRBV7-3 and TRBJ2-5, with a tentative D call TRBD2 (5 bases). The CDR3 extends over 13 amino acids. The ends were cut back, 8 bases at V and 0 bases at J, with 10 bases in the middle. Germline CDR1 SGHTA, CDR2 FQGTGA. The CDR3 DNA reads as TGTGCCAGCGCGCCGGGGTACCAAGAGACCCAGTACTTC. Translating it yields CASAPGYQETQYF.

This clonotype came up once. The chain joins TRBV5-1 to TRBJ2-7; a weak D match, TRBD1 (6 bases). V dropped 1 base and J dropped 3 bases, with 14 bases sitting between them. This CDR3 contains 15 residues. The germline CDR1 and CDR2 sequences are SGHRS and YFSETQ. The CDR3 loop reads CASSLKGGSLYEQYF. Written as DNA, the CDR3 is TGCGCCAGCAGCTTGAAAGGGGGTTCACTCTACGAGCAGTACTTC. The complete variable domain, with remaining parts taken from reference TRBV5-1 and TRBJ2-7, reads KAGVTQTPRYLIKTRGQQVTLSCSPISGHRSVSWYQQTPGQGLQFLFEYFSETQRNKGNFPGRFSGRQFSNSRSEMNVSTLELGDSALYLCASSLKGGSLYEQYFGPGTRLTVT.

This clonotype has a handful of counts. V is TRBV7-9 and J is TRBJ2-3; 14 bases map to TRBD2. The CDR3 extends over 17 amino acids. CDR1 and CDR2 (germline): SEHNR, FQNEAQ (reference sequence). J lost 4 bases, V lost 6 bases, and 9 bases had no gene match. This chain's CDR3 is CASRGRLAGGQADTQYF. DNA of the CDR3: TGTGCCAGCAGGGGACGACTAGCGGGGGGGCAAGCAGATACGCAGTATTTT.

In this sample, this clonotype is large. This chain's CDR3 is CASRPSPGANYGYTF. The CDR3 bases are TGCGCCAGCAGGCCCAGTCCGGGAGCTAACTATGGCTACACCTTC. The J gene is TRBJ1-2, the V gene TRBV4-3, with D unclear. The CDR3 covers 15 residues. Germline values: CDR1 LGHNA, CDR2 YSLEER. Between the trimmed V and J ends, which lost 6 bases and 0 bases, there was a span of 14 bases.

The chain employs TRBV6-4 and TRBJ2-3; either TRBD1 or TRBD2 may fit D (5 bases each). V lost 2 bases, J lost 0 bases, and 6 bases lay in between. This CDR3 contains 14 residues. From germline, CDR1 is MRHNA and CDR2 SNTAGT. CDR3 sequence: CASSDGTSTDTQYF. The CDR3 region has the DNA TGTGCCAGCAGTGACGGGACCAGCACAGATACGCAGTATTTT.